This T cell receptor beta chain stems from a study of T cells in Graves' hyperthyroidism and ophthalmopathy (dated by TCRdb to between 2018 and 2021). Study-level background: Peripheral blood was sampled at the time of initial diagnosis, prior to any treatment. To identify distinguishing TCR V-J signatures, a discovery cohort of 90 to 100 patients was used, comprising 40 to 45 with Graves' ophthalmopathy and some 60 with stable Graves' hyperthyroidism. Prospective prediction of ophthalmopathy was tested in an independent validation cohort consisting of roughly 19 hyperthyroidism patients and around 16 patients who later progressed to ophthalmopathy. The 95 to 100 discovery patients were divided at random into training and test sets in a 7:3 ratio. Thyroid tissue and blood T-cell repertoires from several Graves' hyperthyroidism patients were also compared in the study. Following sampling, methimazole starting at 30 mg daily was given to hyperthyroidism patients, and high-dose intravenous methylprednisolone was given to ophthalmopathy patients. According to the paper, TCR Vbeta CDR3 sequencing was carried out on approximately 140 peripheral blood samples, which came from more than 40 ophthalmopathy, under 80 hyperthyroidism and some 17 progressor patients. General conclusions and limits of the study: Most expanded thyroid clonotypes (frequency above 0.001) were also found in blood, which suggests that blood repertoires may mirror thyroid immune responses. Sample size was not statistically predetermined, and investigators were not blinded to group allocation. Ophthalmopathy was separated from stable hyperthyroidism by a 13 V-J signature model, with over 85% sensitivity and roughly 81% specificity obtained in cross-validation and 80%/75% obtained in testing. In validation, the model predicted progression to ophthalmopathy a median of around 6.5 months before onset, with roughly 71% sensitivity and more than 72% specificity.

Hyperthyroidism patients were newly diagnosed, had a disease duration of under 2 months, and were aged 18 to 65 years. Exclusion was applied to patients with uncontrolled infections, other autoimmune diseases, pregnancy or lactation. Diagnoses were based on clinical symptoms, serum thyroxine and TRAb, thyroid ultrasound and orbital computed tomography. For progressor patients, blood was drawn at the first diagnosis of hyperthyroidism, before any ophthalmopathy symptoms had appeared. PBMCs were isolated from about 9 ml of fresh peripheral blood by Ficoll-Paque density gradient centrifugation. Progressor patients were first diagnosed with Graves' hyperthyroidism and then developed ophthalmopathy during follow-up. Trizol reagent was used to extract total RNA, and RNA quality was then checked on an Agilent 2100 Bioanalyzer. TCR beta CDR3 regions were amplified from RNA transcripts. For the first round of RT-PCR on the TCR CDR3, the HTBI primer set was used together with the Qiagen OneStep RT-PCR kit. The libraries were constructed in a second round of multiplex PCR and then size-selected and purified. The libraries were sequenced on an Illumina HiSeq2000 using paired-end 100 bp reads. In the paper's pipeline: SOAPnuke was used to process the raw data, removing reads that contained adapters or uncalled bases, had a mean Phred below 15, or lacked an exact match to the constant primer or identifier. High-quality paired reads were merged using COPE v1.2.5, and each unique nucleotide sequence was defined as a clonotype. MiTCR v1.1 was used to align the clonotypes against IMGT TRBV, TRBD and TRBJ reference segments. The analysis included only V-J combinations with a frequency above 0.0001, which together covered around 99% of the repertoires. A TCS score was defined as the ratio of F50 (clonal expansion) to E x V (chaos), with BLOSUM62-based TCRdist applied between CDR3 peptides within each V-J. Welch's t-statistics and random forest reduced fewer than 600 V-J features to roughly 13, which were used in a naive Bayes classifier (R e1071). TCRdb trimmed the raw reads at Q25, called clones with MiXCR and kept productive beta chains. Records with the same CDR3 protein are collapsed into one entry carrying the most frequent genes and DNA. For this entry, the V and J calls and clone size follow TCRdb and not the study's own pipeline. In all, the sample holds approximately 360,000 distinct CDR3 sequences, and roughly 14% of those were seen once. Approximately 30% of the sample comes from the top ten.

On this clonotype itself: It has no known antigen specificity. The record has no base qualities; no much larger clone is one base away.

CDR1 and CDR2 are read off the germline V gene (reference sequence) as SGHNT and YYREEE. The CDR3 starts with the cysteine, ends with the phenylalanine, and has 16 residues. Only the CDR3 portion is preserved as DNA: 48 bases, with reading frame beginning at the first base. The receptor comes from a woman aged 18 to 35 with Graves' hyperthyroidism that later progressed to Graves' ophthalmopathy. The sample taken for sequencing was blood. Recombination linked TRBV5-4 to TRBJ2-2; TRBD1 matches 7 bases in the middle. This receptor has the CDR3 CTFLTGSAANTGELFF. In nucleotides, the sequence is TGTACCTTCCTGACAGGGTCCGCCGCGAACACCGGGGAGCTGTTTTTT.